This TCR beta chain was recorded in a study of PD-1 blockade in classical Hodgkin lymphoma. Using immunoSEQ multiplex PCR, the repertoire was profiled, and TCRdb retains in-frame clones only, with some absent. The sample carries roughly 7,100 clones, around four fifths recorded once. Relapse was seen in all patients after autologous stem cell transplantation, and brentuximab vedotin exposure was variable. The CD4+ T cells used were purified from thawed PBMCs through magnetic negative selection. Germline-derived CDR1 and CDR2 are SEHNR and FQNEAQ (reference sequence). Deletions cut 1 base from V and 11 bases from J, with 12 bases between. The CDR3 is made up of 12 amino acids.

The specimen was CD4+ T cells from blood, collected at baseline. The sequence derives from a human donor with classical Hodgkin lymphoma. The chain employs TRBV7-9 and TRBJ2-7; D perhaps matches TRBD1 (6 bases). CDR3 protein: CASSLVQGHKYF. The CDR3 region has the DNA TGTGCCAGCAGCTTAGTCCAGGGACACAAGTACTTC.